This T cell receptor beta chain is drawn from a study of shared clonotypes between healthy human individuals. Researchers drew on about 90 million PBMCs for genomic DNA from unsorted samples. Study results and limitations: Sampling covered blood only; tissue repertoires likely differ.

About this clone itself: What it binds is not known.

Once extracted for a subset, genomic DNA was divided evenly among several immunoSEQ plates. Some clones are missing from TCRdb's copy, which holds only in-frame ones; the method was immunoSEQ multiplex PCR. The sample has over 400,000 clones, roughly 80% seen once. Material: PBMCs. The clonotype was recovered from a woman in her 40s in good health. Some clones in this sample may be carry-over from other donors' samples.

CDR3 region: CASSSDTLPGGNEQYF. DNA for the CDR3: TGTGCCAGCAGCTCGGACACTTTACCCGGTGGGAACGAGCAGTACTTC. This rearrangement joins TRBV7-2 to TRBJ2-7; tentatively, D is TRBD1 (5 bases). Germline values: CDR1 SGHTA, CDR2 FQGNSA. V was shortened by 4 bases and J by 5 bases, with 21 bases between the two germline ends. The CDR3 consists of 16 residues.